Following are 4 T cell receptor beta chains from one sample sequenced in a study of cytomegalovirus exposure and HLA in healthy donors. Using immunoSEQ multiplex PCR, the repertoire was profiled, and TCRdb retains in-frame clones only, with some absent. The table records about 130,000 clones, roughly 89% of them present only once. Source material: PBMCs. The receptors stem from a woman aged 18-35 years in good health and CMV-seronegative.

V and J are TRBV18 and TRBJ1-1, with D hard to call. This CDR3 has 13 amino acids. Trimming removed 2 bases from V and 6 bases from J, with 10 bases in between. CDR1 is KGHSH, CDR2 LQKENI, per germline. CDR3 sequence (DNA): TGTGCCAGCTCACCAACGCGGAGGGCTGAAGCTTTCTTT. Translation: CASSPTRRAEAFF.

The J gene is TRBJ2-7, the V gene TRBV14; possible D gene TRBD2, 7 bases. This CDR3 region has 15 residues. Trimming removed 1 base at V and 3 bases at J, with 13 bases between. Germline CDR1 reads SGHDN; CDR2 reads FVKESK. The CDR3 nucleotides are TGTGCCAGCAGCCAAGGGGAGGGGGGGTACTACGAGCAGTACTTC. Protein product: CASSQGEGGYYEQYF.

This chain joins TRBV19 and TRBJ2-5; 9 nucleotides line up with TRBD1. The CDR3 covers 16 residues. V gave up 1 base and J gave up 1 base; unmatched junction bases: 4. Germline values: CDR1 LNHDA, CDR2 SQIVND (reference sequence). CDR3 amino acids: CASSIGGTGSQETQYF. In DNA form, the CDR3 reads TGTGCCAGTAGTATAGGAGGGACAGGGTCCCAAGAGACCCAGTACTTC.

The V call is TRBV18, the J call TRBJ2-7; D gene uncertain. With 4 bases removed from V and 1 base from J, the gap between germline ends came to 8 bases. CDR3 length: 13 amino acids. CDR1 is KGHSH and CDR2 is LQKENI in the germline V gene. Here the CDR3 reads CASSRDVSYEQYF. CDR3 nucleotide sequence: TGTGCCAGCTCACGAGATGTTTCCTACGAGCAGTACTTC.